This T cell receptor beta chain emerged from a study of identical twins. Each CDR3 protein is one row after TCRdb ran MiXCR on the 5' RACE reads. Of around 490,000 distinct CDR3 sequences in the sample, more than 13% were seen once. The CDR3 runs to 15 residues. Germline-derived CDR1 and CDR2 are LGHDT and YNNKEL (reference sequence). V was pared by 1 base and J by 10 bases, with 10 bases of the junction left unmatched. This clonotype was seen a handful of times. Separately, the same data were catalogued under a study of yellow fever vaccine responses in identical twins.

The gene calls are TRBV3-1 and TRBJ2-1, with TRBD2 matching over 7 bases. What was sequenced was CD4+ T cells sorted from blood. The TCR was taken from a woman younger than 35 in good health. The DNA for the CDR3 is TGTGCCAGCAGCCAAGTCGCGGGAGCTCAGACGGAGCAGTTCTTC. Amino acid sequence: CASSQVAGAQTEQFF.